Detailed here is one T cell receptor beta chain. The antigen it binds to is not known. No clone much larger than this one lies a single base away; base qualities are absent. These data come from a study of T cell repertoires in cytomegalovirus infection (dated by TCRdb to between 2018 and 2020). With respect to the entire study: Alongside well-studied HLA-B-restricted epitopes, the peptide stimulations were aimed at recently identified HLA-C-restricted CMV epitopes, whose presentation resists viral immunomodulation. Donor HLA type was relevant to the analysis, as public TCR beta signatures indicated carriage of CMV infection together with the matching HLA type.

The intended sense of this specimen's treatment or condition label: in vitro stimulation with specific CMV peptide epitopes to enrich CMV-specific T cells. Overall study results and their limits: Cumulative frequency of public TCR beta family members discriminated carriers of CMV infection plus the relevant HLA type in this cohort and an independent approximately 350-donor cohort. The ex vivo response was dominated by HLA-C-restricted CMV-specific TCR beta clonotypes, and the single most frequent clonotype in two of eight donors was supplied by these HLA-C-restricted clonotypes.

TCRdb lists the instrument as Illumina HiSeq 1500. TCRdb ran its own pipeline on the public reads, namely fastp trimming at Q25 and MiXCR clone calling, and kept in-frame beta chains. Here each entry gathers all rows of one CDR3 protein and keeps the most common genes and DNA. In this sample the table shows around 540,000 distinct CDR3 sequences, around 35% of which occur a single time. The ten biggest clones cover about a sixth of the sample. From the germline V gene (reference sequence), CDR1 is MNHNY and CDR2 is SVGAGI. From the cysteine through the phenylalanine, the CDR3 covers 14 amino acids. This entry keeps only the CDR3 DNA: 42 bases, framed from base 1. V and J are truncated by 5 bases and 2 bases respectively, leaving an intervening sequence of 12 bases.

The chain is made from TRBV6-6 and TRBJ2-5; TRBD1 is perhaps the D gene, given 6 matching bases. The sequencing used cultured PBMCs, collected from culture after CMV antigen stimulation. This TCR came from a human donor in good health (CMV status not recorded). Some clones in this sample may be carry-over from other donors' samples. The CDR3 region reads CASSGGGLQETQYF. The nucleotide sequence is TGTGCCAGCAGTGGGGGCGGTTTACAAGAGACCCAGTACTTC.